This T cell receptor beta chain was recorded in a study of identical twins. Between the trimmed V and J ends, which lost 3 bases and 4 bases, there was a span of 11 bases. This CDR3 is built from 13 residues. Per germline, CDR1 SQVTM and CDR2 ANQGSEA. TCRdb processed the 5' RACE reads anew with MiXCR; each CDR3 protein has one entry. The profile shows over 500,000 distinct CDR3 sequences, 22% of them singletons. This sample also belongs to another study, concerning T cells expressing NK-cell markers. This second study notes: It was sorted CD3+CD56+NKG2C+, CD3+CD56+NKG2C- and CD3+CD56-NKG2C+ T cells that supplied the TCR beta repertoires. An anti-gamma-delta TCR antibody restricted sorting to alpha-beta TCR T cells in several experiments. Also leading the CD3+CD56-NKG2C+ fraction in a handful of donors were these clonotypes.

V usage is TRBV29-1 and J usage is TRBJ2-3, with D uncertain. Sequenced material: CD4+ T cells sorted from blood. The TCR was taken from a woman in her late teens or twenties in good health. CDR3: CSVDSAGADTQYF. The CDR3 bases are TGCAGCGTTGATTCGGCTGGGGCAGATACGCAGTATTTT.